This T cell receptor beta chain appears in the sequencing data of a study of CD8 T cells in Susac syndrome. Comment on this clonotype: Antigen specificity is unknown.

Random-hexamer reverse transcription was applied to about 0.45 to 1 ug RNA. TCRdb independently ran MiXCR on the immunoSEQ multiplex PCR reads; one entry per CDR3 protein. Of over 100,000 distinct CDR3 sequences in the sample, roughly 97% were seen once. Study-wide results and limits: The study's TCR sequencing and HLA analysis drew on a certain number of individuals. That number was acknowledged as relatively small.

Germline lookup yields CDR1 LGHNA and CDR2 YSLEER. Trimming cost V 1 base and J 0 bases, with 13 bases left between them. This CDR3 has 17 residues. The source material was CD4+ T cells from PBMCs. The receptor was derived from a human donor in good health. The rearrangement uses TRBV4-3 and TRBJ1-3; perhaps TRBD1 as D (6 bases). Here the CDR3 reads CASSQVGGLSSGNTIYF. The CDR3 bases are TGCGCCAGCAGCCAAGTAGGGGGGCTAAGCTCTGGAAACACCATATATTTT.